Presented here are 15 T cell receptor beta chains from one specimen sequenced in a study of PD-1 blockade in classical Hodgkin lymphoma. Clones were read by immunoSEQ multiplex PCR, and TCRdb kept only the in-frame ones, dropping some. The sample lists tens of thousands of clones; around 90% were seen once. Each patient's relapse followed autologous stem cell transplantation, and brentuximab vedotin exposure varied. The sequences come from peripheral blood mononuclear cells (PBMCs), collected at baseline. All receptors derive from a human donor with classical Hodgkin lymphoma.

This clone was observed a single time. The V and J genes are TRBV5-6 and TRBJ2-5; possibly TRBD2 for D (6 bases). The CDR3 has 14 amino acids. The germline CDR1 and CDR2 sequences are SGHDT and YYEEEE. V lost 1 base and J lost 7, with 14 bases in between. The CDR3 DNA follows: TGTGCCAGCAGCTTGACAGGAGGGGAAGGGACCCAGTACTTC. This encodes CASSLTGGEGTQYF. Using reference TRBV5-6 and TRBJ2-5 for the parts outside the CDR3, the full variable domain is DAGVTQSPTHLIKTRGQQVTLRCSPKSGHDTVSWYQQALGQGPQFIFQYYEEEERQRGNFPDRFSGHQFPNYSSELNVNALLLGDSALYLCASSLTGGEGTQYFGPGTRLLVL.

The chain is built from TRBV10-3 and TRBJ2-1; 9 nucleotides line up with TRBD2. The CDR3 runs to 15 residues. The germline gives CDR1 ENHRY, CDR2 SYGVKD. Trimming at V came to 4 bases and at J to 7 bases, leaving 8 bases not matched to a gene. CDR3 amino acids: CAISVGSGRLNEQFF. The CDR3 nucleotides are TGTGCCATCAGTGTGGGTAGCGGGAGACTTAATGAGCAGTTCTTC.

V is TRBV4-1 and J is TRBJ2-5, with TRBD1 as a possible D gene (6 bases). The CDR3 loop spans 15 amino acids. Trimming took off 4 bases at V and 5 bases at J, with 17 bases between the two ends. Germline CDR1 reads MGHRA; CDR2 reads YSYEKL. CDR3 amino acids: CASSPDWGQGETQYF. In nucleotides, the CDR3 is TGCGCCAGCAGCCCAGACTGGGGGCAGGGGGAGACCCAGTACTTC.

This rearrangement joins TRBV27 to TRBJ1-1; no reliable D call. Trimming cost V 0 bases and J 11 bases, with 16 bases left between them. Germline assignment: CDR1 MNHEY and CDR2 SMNVEV (reference sequence). This CDR3 has 14 residues. This CDR3 reads CASSLSTQPGLAFF. The CDR3 nucleotides are TGTGCCAGCAGTTTATCGACCCAACCAGGTTTGGCTTTCTTT.

The rearrangement joins TRBV2 to TRBJ1-4; no reliable D call. This CDR3 has 15 amino acids. Germline V gene sequence: CDR1 SNHLY, CDR2 FYNNEI. The ends were cut back, 3 bases at V and 1 base at J, with 9 bases in the middle. As DNA, the CDR3 is TGTGCCAGCAGTGATCAGGCGGGAACTAATGAAAAACTGTTTTTT. Its protein is CASSDQAGTNEKLFF. The complete variable domain, with remaining parts taken from reference TRBV2 and TRBJ1-4, reads EPEVTQTPSHQVTQMGQEVILRCVPISNHLYFYWYRQILGQKVEFLVSFYNNEISEKSEIFDDQFSVERPDGSNFTLKIRSTKLEDSAMYFCASSDQAGTNEKLFFGSGTQLSVL.

The CDR3 region has the DNA TGTGCCAGCAGTTTCCCCATAGCGGGAGGGCCTGGCGACGAGCAGTACTTC. This encodes CASSFPIAGGPGDEQYF. The chain has TRBV28 and TRBJ2-7; 11 positions match TRBD2. Per germline, CDR1 MDHEN and CDR2 SYDVKM. CDR3 length: 17 amino acids. The trim removed 3 bases at V and 5 bases at J, leaving 12 bases unmatched.

This clone came up once. The V gene is TRBV19, the J gene TRBJ2-7; D might be TRBD1 (9 bases). V was trimmed by 2 bases and J by 3 bases, leaving 17 bases between them. CDR1 is LNHDA, CDR2 SQIVND, per germline (reference sequence). This CDR3 comprises 16 residues. The CDR3 region has the DNA TGTGCCAGTAGTATACGGCGGGAGGACAGGGGCTACGAGCAGTACTTC. Translated, it gives CASSIRREDRGYEQYF.

The chain joins TRBV19 to TRBJ2-5; 15 bases are a match to TRBD2. After removal of 4 bases from V and 4 bases from J, the junction contained 10 bases not matched to a gene. The CDR3 is 18 amino acids. Per the germline V gene, CDR1 is LNHDA and CDR2 is SQIVND (reference sequence). The CDR3: CASSTRTSGRAGRETQYF. The CDR3 DNA reads TGTGCCAGTAGTACCCGGACTAGCGGGAGGGCCGGGCGAGAGACCCAGTACTTC.

J is TRBJ2-1 and V is TRBV6-5, with D uncertain. This CDR3 region has 13 residues. Germline CDR1 MNHEY, CDR2 SVGAGI. V was clipped by 0 bases and J by 4 bases, with 4 bases between them. CDR3 DNA sequence: TGTGCCAGCAGTTACTCGTGGTACAATGAGCAGTTCTTC. Its protein product is CASSYSWYNEQFF.

CDR3 residues: CASSPPMRVGGNTIYF. In DNA, the CDR3 is TGTGCCAGCTCACCACCAATGCGTGTGGGTGGAAACACCATATATTTT. The V call is TRBV18, the J call TRBJ1-3, with D unclear. Per the germline V gene, CDR1 is KGHSH and CDR2 is LQKENI. V dropped 0 bases and J dropped 3 bases, with 12 bases sitting between them. The CDR3 length is 16 residues.

The V call is TRBV12-2, the J call TRBJ1-2. TRBV12-2 is recorded as a pseudogene. The CDR3 covers 10 residues. CDR3 coding DNA: TGTGCAAGTCGCCCTCTAGGCTACACCTTC. Encoded protein: CASRPLGYTF.

The chain combines TRBV4-1 with TRBJ2-7, with a possible D match to TRBD2 (6 bases). Germline CDR1 is MGHRA and CDR2 is YSYEKL. Trimming removed 4 bases at V and 7 bases at J, with 20 bases between. The CDR3 sequence is 15 residues long. This CDR3 is CASSRTENSGLEQYF. The DNA of the CDR3 is TGCGCCAGCAGCCGAACTGAGAATAGCGGTCTAGAGCAGTACTTC.

The DNA of the CDR3 is TGTGCCAGCAGTGATGGAAGTTACGAGCAGTACTTC. It specifies CASSDGSYEQYF. J is TRBJ2-7 and V is TRBV2; D remains unclear. Between the trimmed V and J ends, which lost 3 bases and 4 bases, there was a span of 7 bases. Germline values: CDR1 SNHLY, CDR2 FYNNEI. The CDR3 contains 12 residues.

The chain joins TRBV5-4 to TRBJ2-4, with a weak D call TRBD1 (6 bases). V gave up 4 bases and J gave up 2 bases, with 10 bases separating them. CDR3 length: 14 amino acids. In germline, CDR1 is SGHNT, CDR2 YYREEE (reference sequence). CDR3 nucleotides: TGTGCCAGCAGCCCTGGACAGACCAAAAACATTCAGTACTTC. Its protein is CASSPGQTKNIQYF.

This clone was picked up one time. This chain links TRBV6-6 with TRBJ1-6; the match to TRBD1 covers 7 bases. Germline V CDR1 and CDR2: MNHNY, SVGAGI (reference sequence). The CDR3 is 15 residues long. V was pared by 2 bases and J by 6 bases, with 4 bases of the junction left unmatched. CDR3: CASSYVTGANSPLHF. The DNA for the CDR3 is TGTGCCAGCAGTTACGTAACAGGGGCTAATTCACCCCTCCACTTT.